The rows below give T cell receptor beta chains drawn from one sample of a study of PD-1 blockade in classical Hodgkin lymphoma. Profiled with immunoSEQ multiplex PCR; TCRdb holds only in-frame clones, not every one. The sample consists of tens of thousands of clones, more than 80% of them appearing once. Sequenced here: CD4+ T cells from blood, sampled at baseline. The receptors originated from a human donor with classical Hodgkin lymphoma. Each CDR3 is given with its conserved first and last residue. D genes are given only for firm matches. The size of a clone is reported for some rows only, either as once, few or many, or as a class for expanded clones.

d_gene: TRBD2
j_gene: TRBJ2-3
v_gene: TRBV5-8
abundance: .
CDR3aa: CASSLATSGSTDTQYF
CDR3nt: TGTGCCAGCAGCTTGGCAACTAGCGGGAGCACAGATACGCAGTATTTT

d_gene: .
j_gene: TRBJ2-1
v_gene: TRBV6-1
abundance: .
CDR3aa: CASSEFAGYYNEQFF
CDR3nt: TGTGCCAGCAGTGAATTTGCGGGATACTACAATGAGCAGTTCTTC

d_gene: TRBD2
j_gene: TRBJ2-7
v_gene: TRBV18
abundance: .
CDR3aa: CASSPGLAGVYEQYF
CDR3nt: TGTGCCAGCTCACCGGGACTAGCGGGAGTGTACGAGCAGTACTTC

d_gene: .
j_gene: TRBJ1-5
v_gene: TRBV10-2
abundance: .
CDR3aa: CASSESGQPQHF
CDR3nt: TGCGCCAGCAGTGAGTCCGGGCAGCCCCAGCATTTT

d_gene: .
j_gene: TRBJ1-1
v_gene: TRBV2
abundance: few
CDR3aa: CASRVHRALNTEAFF
CDR3nt: TGTGCCAGCAGGGTACATAGGGCCCTCAACACTGAAGCTTTCTTT

d_gene: .
j_gene: TRBJ2-7
v_gene: TRBV4-2
abundance: .
CDR3aa: CASSHAGANAASYEQYF
CDR3nt: TGTGCCAGCAGCCATGCGGGCGCTAACGCGGCCTCCTACGAGCAGTACTTC

d_gene: TRBD1
j_gene: TRBJ1-2
v_gene: TRBV29-1
abundance: .
CDR3aa: CSVESGQGIYGYTF
CDR3nt: TGCAGCGTTGAATCGGGACAGGGGATCTATGGCTACACCTTC

d_gene: TRBD1
j_gene: TRBJ1-2
v_gene: TRBV28
abundance: .
CDR3aa: CATSGPDRERAYGYTF
CDR3nt: TGTGCCACTTCGGGGCCCGACAGGGAGAGGGCCTATGGCTACACCTTC

d_gene: TRBD1
j_gene: TRBJ2-2
v_gene: TRBV5-1
abundance: .
CDR3aa: CASSFPTGTGISGELFF
CDR3nt: TGCGCCAGCAGCTTTCCTACCGGGACAGGGATCTCTGGGGAGCTGTTTTTT

d_gene: TRBD2
j_gene: TRBJ2-7
v_gene: TRBV28
abundance: .
CDR3aa: CASSRSGRLHEQYF
CDR3nt: TGTGCCAGCAGCCGAAGCGGGAGATTACACGAGCAGTACTTC

d_gene: .
j_gene: TRBJ1-5
v_gene: TRBV2
abundance: .
CDR3aa: CASSDWDTQYQPQHF
CDR3nt: TGTGCCAGCAGTGATTGGGACACCCAGTATCAGCCCCAGCATTTT

d_gene: .
j_gene: TRBJ2-7
v_gene: TRBV5-5
abundance: once
CDR3aa: CASSPNGLSYEQYF
CDR3nt: TGTGCCAGCAGCCCCAACGGGCTCTCCTACGAGCAGTACTTC

d_gene: .
j_gene: TRBJ1-2
v_gene: TRBV5-6
abundance: .
CDR3aa: CASSLVNTNGDGYTF
CDR3nt: TGTGCCAGCAGCTTGGTGAATACGAACGGGGATGGCTACACCTTC

d_gene: TRBD1
j_gene: TRBJ1-1
v_gene: TRBV9
abundance: once
CDR3aa: CASSVVDRTNTEAFF
CDR3nt: TGTGCCAGCAGCGTAGTGGACAGGACGAACACTGAAGCTTTCTTT

d_gene: TRBD1
j_gene: TRBJ1-2
v_gene: TRBV6-6
abundance: .
CDR3aa: CASSRSGTERAGGYTF
CDR3nt: TGTGCCAGCAGTCGCTCCGGGACAGAGAGAGCAGGCGGCTACACCTTC

d_gene: .
j_gene: TRBJ2-3
v_gene: TRBV6-5
abundance: .
CDR3aa: CASRPPGTDTQYF
CDR3nt: TGTGCCAGCAGGCCTCCGGGCACAGATACGCAGTATTTT

d_gene: .
j_gene: TRBJ1-5
v_gene: TRBV11-2
abundance: .
CDR3aa: CASSLETGRPNQPQHF
CDR3nt: TGTGCCAGCAGCTTGGAAACAGGACGGCCCAATCAGCCCCAGCATTTT

d_gene: TRBD1
j_gene: TRBJ1-1
v_gene: TRBV27
abundance: .
CDR3aa: CASSLWTGGIAATEAFF
CDR3nt: TGTGCCAGCAGTTTATGGACAGGGGGTATTGCGGCGACTGAAGCTTTCTTT

d_gene: .
j_gene: TRBJ2-7
v_gene: TRBV6-6
abundance: .
CDR3aa: CASTDGFSYEQYF
CDR3nt: TGTGCCAGCACCGACGGGTTCTCCTACGAGCAGTACTTC

d_gene: TRBD1
j_gene: TRBJ1-4
v_gene: TRBV19
abundance: .
CDR3aa: CASSSVGGRTEKLFF
CDR3nt: TGTGCCAGTAGTTCCGTAGGGGGCCGAACTGAAAAACTGTTTTTT

d_gene: .
j_gene: TRBJ2-2
v_gene: TRBV12-5
abundance: few
CDR3aa: CASGLVSGTGELFF
CDR3nt: TGTGCTAGTGGGCTCGTGTCGGGGACCGGGGAGCTGTTTTTT

d_gene: TRBD2
j_gene: TRBJ2-1
v_gene: TRBV30
abundance: .
CDR3aa: CAWSGASGNGAYNEQFF
CDR3nt: TGTGCCTGGAGTGGGGCTAGCGGGAATGGTGCTTACAATGAGCAGTTCTTC

d_gene: TRBD1
j_gene: TRBJ1-2
v_gene: TRBV27
abundance: .
CDR3aa: CASSLYNRGGGGYTF
CDR3nt: TGTGCCAGCAGTTTATACAACAGGGGGGGCGGGGGCTACACCTTC

d_gene: TRBD1
j_gene: TRBJ2-1
v_gene: TRBV6-1
abundance: .
CDR3aa: CAGRGIYNEQFF
CDR3nt: TGTGCCGGCAGGGGGATCTACAATGAGCAGTTCTTC

d_gene: .
j_gene: TRBJ2-2
v_gene: TRBV10-3
abundance: .
CDR3aa: CAISLTANTGELFF
CDR3nt: TGTGCCATCAGTTTGACGGCGAACACCGGGGAGCTGTTTTTT

d_gene: TRBD2
j_gene: TRBJ2-7
v_gene: TRBV5-1
abundance: .
CDR3aa: CASSLMTSGSEQYF
CDR3nt: TGCGCCAGCAGCTTGATGACTAGCGGGAGCGAGCAGTACTTC

d_gene: TRBD2
j_gene: TRBJ2-3
v_gene: TRBV2
abundance: .
CDR3aa: CASSGFTDTQYF
CDR3nt: TGTGCCAGTAGCGGGTTCACAGATACGCAGTATTTT

d_gene: .
j_gene: TRBJ1-2
v_gene: TRBV5-6
abundance: .
CDR3aa: CASSLSGQLFNYGYTF
CDR3nt: TGTGCCAGCAGCTTGAGCGGACAGCTCTTTAACTATGGCTACACCTTC

d_gene: TRBD2
j_gene: TRBJ2-3
v_gene: TRBV7-9
abundance: .
CDR3aa: CASSLLAGPDTQYF
CDR3nt: TGTGCCAGCAGCTTATTAGCGGGTCCAGATACGCAGTATTTT

d_gene: .
j_gene: TRBJ2-7
v_gene: TRBV2
abundance: once
CDR3aa: CASSLERGEQYF
CDR3nt: TGTGCCAGCAGCTTGGAGAGGGGCGAGCAGTACTTC

d_gene: TRBD1
j_gene: TRBJ2-2
v_gene: TRBV7-9
abundance: .
CDR3aa: CASSRTGVGNTGELFF
CDR3nt: TGTGCCAGCAGCAGGACAGGGGTGGGGAACACCGGGGAGCTGTTTTTT

d_gene: .
j_gene: TRBJ2-3
v_gene: TRBV6-1
abundance: .
CDR3aa: CASRSGTDTQYF
CDR3nt: TGTGCCAGCAGGTCCGGCACAGATACGCAGTATTTT

d_gene: TRBD1
j_gene: TRBJ1-5
v_gene: TRBV6-5
abundance: few
CDR3aa: CASSLRTGGNQPQHF
CDR3nt: TGTGCCAGCAGTTTGAGGACAGGTGGCAATCAGCCCCAGCATTTT

d_gene: TRBD2
j_gene: TRBJ2-5
v_gene: TRBV11-3
abundance: .
CDR3aa: CASSPRTSGRETQYF
CDR3nt: TGTGCCAGCAGCCCACGGACTAGCGGGAGAGAGACCCAGTACTTC

d_gene: TRBD2
j_gene: TRBJ2-1
v_gene: TRBV5-8
abundance: .
CDR3aa: CASRRTGGRSNEQFF
CDR3nt: TGTGCCAGCCGACGGACGGGCGGGAGGTCCAATGAGCAGTTCTTC

d_gene: TRBD1
j_gene: TRBJ2-2
v_gene: TRBV9
abundance: .
CDR3aa: CASSVGPDGRGHTGELFF
CDR3nt: TGTGCCAGCAGCGTAGGGCCCGATGGCAGGGGGCATACCGGGGAGCTGTTTTTT

d_gene: TRBD2
j_gene: TRBJ2-7
v_gene: TRBV6-6
abundance: .
CDR3aa: CASSRTSGEQYF
CDR3nt: TGTGCCAGCAGTCGGACTAGCGGCGAGCAGTACTTC

d_gene: .
j_gene: TRBJ2-3
v_gene: TRBV29-1
abundance: .
CDR3aa: CSVSFTDTQYF
CDR3nt: TGCAGCGTTTCCTTCACAGATACGCAGTATTTT

d_gene: .
j_gene: TRBJ1-4
v_gene: TRBV2
abundance: .
CDR3aa: CASIGVGGRGGKLFF
CDR3nt: TGTGCCAGCATTGGAGTAGGGGGGCGCGGTGGAAAACTGTTTTTT

d_gene: TRBD1
j_gene: TRBJ1-4
v_gene: TRBV6-6
abundance: .
CDR3aa: CASSFHGTANEKLFF
CDR3nt: TGTGCCAGCAGCTTTCACGGGACAGCTAATGAAAAACTGTTTTTT